What follows describes a single T cell receptor (beta chain). This may stem from a read error, because a much larger clone lies one nucleotide away. The CDR3 extends over 14 amino acids. The germline V gene encodes CDR1 SGHDN and CDR2 FVKESK. Three rounds of nested PCR, following a modified ARM-PCR protocol, produced the TCRbeta library. TCRdb independently ran MiXCR on the multiplex PCR reads; one entry per CDR3 protein. Of over 110,000 distinct CDR3 sequences in the sample, approximately 72% were seen once. No cell sorting was done before RNA was extracted from the tissue. The sample belongs to a study of tumor and adjacent non-tumor tissue in lung cancer.

The sample was lung tumor tissue. The receptor was derived from a man between 60 and 70 years old with small cell lung cancer. J is TRBJ2-1 and V is TRBV14; 7 bases are shared with TRBD2. In DNA, the CDR3 is TGTGCCAGCAGCCAAGATCGGGGGGAGAATGAGCTGTTCTTC. Protein: CASSQDRGENELFF.